The sample holds one count of the clone carrying this T cell receptor (beta chain). Germline CDR1 reads SGHTA; CDR2 reads FQGTGA. V was pared by 5 bases and J by 1 base, with 27 bases between. The CDR3 totals 20 residues. This specimen comes from a study of blood T cell repertoires in COVID-19. Turning to the study itself: Material from acute and convalescent COVID-19 was sourced from the United States, Italy and Spain. Sources were T cells, B-cell-depleted T cells, or PBMCs; the material itself was cDNA or gDNA.

As handled by the study authors: Estimation of nucleated cell counts relied on the amplification of reference gene primers. This table comes from immunoSEQ multiplex PCR, and its TCRdb copy is limited to in-frame clones, with some not included. For V, J and clone size, that table is used; D and trimming come from the DNA. The data hold fewer than 300,000 clones, with about 90% observed a single time. The gene calls are TRBV7-3 and TRBJ2-1; possibly TRBD1 for D (8 bases). The specimen was peripheral blood. This sequence was found in a middle-aged woman who had recovered from COVID-19. The CDR3: CASSLKRGRGLGGSYNEQFF. The CDR3 nucleotides read TGTGCCAGCAGCCTCAAAAGGGGCAGGGGGCTGGGAGGGTCCTACAATGAGCAGTTCTTC.